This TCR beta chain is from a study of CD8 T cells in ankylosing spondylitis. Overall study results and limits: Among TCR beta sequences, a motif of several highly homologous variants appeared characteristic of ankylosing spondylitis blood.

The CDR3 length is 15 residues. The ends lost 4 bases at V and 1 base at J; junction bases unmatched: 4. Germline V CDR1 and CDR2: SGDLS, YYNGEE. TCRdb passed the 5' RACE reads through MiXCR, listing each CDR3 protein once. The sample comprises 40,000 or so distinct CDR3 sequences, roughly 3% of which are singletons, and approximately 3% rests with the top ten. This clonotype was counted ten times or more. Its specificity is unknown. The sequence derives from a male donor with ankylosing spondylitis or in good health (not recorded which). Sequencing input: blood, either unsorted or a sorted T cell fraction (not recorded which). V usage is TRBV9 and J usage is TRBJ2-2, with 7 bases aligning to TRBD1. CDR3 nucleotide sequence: TGTGCCAGCAGCCCTCGACAGGGGAACACCGGGGAGCTGTTTTTT. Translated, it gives CASSPRQGNTGELFF.